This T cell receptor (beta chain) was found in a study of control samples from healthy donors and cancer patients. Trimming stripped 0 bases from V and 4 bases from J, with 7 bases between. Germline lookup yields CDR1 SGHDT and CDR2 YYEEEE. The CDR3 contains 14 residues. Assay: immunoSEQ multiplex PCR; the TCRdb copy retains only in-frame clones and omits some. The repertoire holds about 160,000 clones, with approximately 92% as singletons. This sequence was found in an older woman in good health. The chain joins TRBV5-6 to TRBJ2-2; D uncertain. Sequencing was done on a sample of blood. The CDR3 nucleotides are TGTGCCAGCAGCTTGGCCGCGTTCACCGGGGAGCTGTTTTTT. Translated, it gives CASSLAAFTGELFF. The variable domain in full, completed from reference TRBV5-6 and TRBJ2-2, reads DAGVTQSPTHLIKTRGQQVTLRCSPKSGHDTVSWYQQALGQGPQFIFQYYEEEERQRGNFPDRFSGHQFPNYSSELNVNALLLGDSALYLCASSLAAFTGELFFGEGSRLTVL.